This record covers a single T cell receptor (beta chain). This entry comes from a study of cytomegalovirus exposure and HLA in healthy donors. Trimming took 0 bases from V and 0 from J, leaving 12 bases between them. This CDR3 contains 17 residues. Looked up from germline, CDR1 is SGHDN and CDR2 is FVKESK. Healthy bone marrow donors supplied every sample. Both 60 Vbeta primers and 13 Jbeta primers went into the PCR. Sequencing used immunoSEQ multiplex PCR; TCRdb keeps in-frame clones, though not all of them. This specimen shows 200,000 to 250,000 clones; the ten leading clones hold 0.95% to 1.3%. This chain uses TRBV14 with TRBJ1-3; no reliable D call. The clonotype originates from a girl aged 2-10 years in good health and CMV-seropositive. Material: PBMCs. The CDR3 here is CASSQDRGSSSGNTIYF. CDR3 bases: TGTGCCAGCAGCCAAGATCGCGGATCCAGCTCTGGAAACACCATATATTTT. The full variable domain, its missing parts supplied by reference TRBV14 and TRBJ1-3, is EAGVTQFPSHSVIEKGQTVTLRCDPISGHDNLYWYRRVMGKEIKFLLHFVKESKQDESGMPNNRFLAERTGGTYSTLKVQPAELEDSGVYFCASSQDRGSSSGNTIYFGEGSWLTVV.